The 4 T cell receptor beta chains in this list originate from one sample, sequenced in a study of OX40 agonist ivuxolimab in advanced cancers. The repertoire was sequenced with immunoSEQ multiplex PCR; TCRdb's copy has only in-frame clones and lacks some. The table lists 55,000 to 70,000 clones, approximately 89% of them singletons. Source: CD4+ or CD8+ T cells sorted from blood, taken in a trial of the OX40 agonist ivuxolimab. The receptor source for this set is an adult with an advanced solid tumor such as melanoma, head and neck, liver or kidney cancer.

The chain employs TRBV19 and TRBJ1-1; 9 bases agree with TRBD1. With V trimmed by 6 bases and J by 4 bases, 6 bases remained unmatched. Germline V gene sequence: CDR1 LNHDA, CDR2 SQIVND (reference sequence). The CDR3 length is 14 residues. This CDR3 reads CASRRDREGTEAFF. The CDR3 DNA reads TGTGCCAGTAGAAGGGACAGGGAGGGCACTGAAGCTTTCTTT.

This clone came up once. The chain links TRBV4-1 to TRBJ2-7, with D perhaps matching TRBD1 or TRBD2 (7 bases each). V lost 1 base and J lost 3, with 13 bases in between. CDR3 size: 15 residues. The germline gives CDR1 MGHRA, CDR2 YSYEKL. CDR3 nucleotides: TGCGCCAGCAGCCAAGGACAGGGAGGGTACTACGAGCAGTACTTC. Encoded protein: CASSQGQGGYYEQYF.

The rearrangement links TRBV7-9 to TRBJ2-7, with TRBD2 as a possible D gene (7 bases). The germline V gene encodes CDR1 SEHNR and CDR2 FQNEAQ (reference sequence). The V end was cut by 4 bases, the J end by 2 bases, with 21 bases between. The CDR3 totals 17 residues. The CDR3 bases are TGTGCCAGCAGCTCCAGTGGATCGGGGGGCCGAACCTACGAGCAGTACTTC. This gives the protein CASSSSGSGGRTYEQYF.

This chain connects TRBV2 to TRBJ2-5, with 11 bases matching TRBD2. The CDR3 covers 15 residues. The V gene's germline CDR1 is SNHLY and CDR2 FYNNEI. V was pared by 6 bases and J by 2 bases, with 5 bases of the junction left unmatched. This CDR3 reads CASRAGLAVQETQYF. The CDR3 DNA reads as TGTGCCAGCAGGGCGGGACTAGCGGTACAAGAGACCCAGTACTTC. The full variable domain, its missing parts supplied by reference TRBV2 and TRBJ2-5, is EPEVTQTPSHQVTQMGQEVILRCVPISNHLYFYWYRQILGQKVEFLVSFYNNEISEKSEIFDDQFSVERPDGSNFTLKIRSTKLEDSAMYFCASRAGLAVQETQYFGPGTRLLVL.